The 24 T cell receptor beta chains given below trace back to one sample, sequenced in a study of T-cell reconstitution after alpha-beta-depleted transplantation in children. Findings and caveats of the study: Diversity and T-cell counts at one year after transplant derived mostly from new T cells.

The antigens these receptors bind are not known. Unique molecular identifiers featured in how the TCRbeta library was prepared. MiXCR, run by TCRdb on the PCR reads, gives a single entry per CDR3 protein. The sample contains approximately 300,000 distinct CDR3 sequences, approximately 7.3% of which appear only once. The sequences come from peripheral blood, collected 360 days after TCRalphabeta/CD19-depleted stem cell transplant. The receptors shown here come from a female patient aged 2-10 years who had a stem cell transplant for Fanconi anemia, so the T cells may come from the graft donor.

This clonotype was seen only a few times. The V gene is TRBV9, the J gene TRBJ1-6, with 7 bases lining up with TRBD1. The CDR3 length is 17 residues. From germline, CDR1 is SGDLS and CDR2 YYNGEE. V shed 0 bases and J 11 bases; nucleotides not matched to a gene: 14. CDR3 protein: CASSVDGGGREWTPLHF. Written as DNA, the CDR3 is TGTGCCAGCAGCGTAGACGGAGGGGGCAGGGAGTGGACACCCCTCCACTTT. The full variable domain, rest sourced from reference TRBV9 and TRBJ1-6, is DSGVTQTPKHLITATGQRVTLRCSPRSGDLSVYWYQQSLDQGLQFLIQYYNGEERAKGNILERFSAQQFPDLHSELNLSSLELGDSALYFCASSVDGGGREWTPLHFGNGTRLTVT.

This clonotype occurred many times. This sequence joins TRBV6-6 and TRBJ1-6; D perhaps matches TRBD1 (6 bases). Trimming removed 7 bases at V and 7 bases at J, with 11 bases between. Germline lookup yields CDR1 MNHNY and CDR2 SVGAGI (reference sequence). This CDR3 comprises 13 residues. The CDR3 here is CASIVQGNSPLHF. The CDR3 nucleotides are TGTGCCAGCATAGTCCAGGGGAATTCACCCCTCCACTTT.

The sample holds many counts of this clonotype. DNA for the CDR3: TGTGCCAGCAGCTTTTCTTTGTACAATGAGCAGTTCTTC. Translation: CASSFSLYNEQFF. The J gene is TRBJ2-1, the V gene TRBV7-8, with D unclear. V was pared by 3 bases and J by 4 bases, with 7 bases between. This CDR3 is built from 13 residues. The germline V gene encodes CDR1 SGHVS and CDR2 FQNEAQ.

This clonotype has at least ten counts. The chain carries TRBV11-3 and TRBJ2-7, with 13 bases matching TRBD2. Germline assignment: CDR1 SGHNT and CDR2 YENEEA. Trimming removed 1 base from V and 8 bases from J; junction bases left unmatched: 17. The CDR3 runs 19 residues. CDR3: CASSLVLLTSGGNSHQQYF. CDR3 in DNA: TGTGCCAGCAGCTTAGTTTTACTGACTAGCGGGGGGAACTCCCATCAGCAGTACTTC. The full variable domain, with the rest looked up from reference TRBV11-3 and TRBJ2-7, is EAGVVQSPRYKIIEKKQPVAFWCNPISGHNTLYWYLQNLGQGPELLIRYENEEAVDDSQLPKDRFSAERLKGVDSTLKIQPAELGDSAVYLCASSLVLLTSGGNSHQQYFGPGTRLTVT.

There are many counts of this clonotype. The CDR3 here is CASSLGTGTSEQYF. The DNA of the CDR3 is TGTGCCAGCAGCTTAGGGACCGGGACTAGCGAGCAGTACTTC. The chain is built from TRBV11-2 and TRBJ2-7; TRBD2 agrees at 8 bases. Trimming removed 1 base from V and 6 bases from J; junction bases left unmatched: 5. The germline CDR1 and CDR2 sequences are SGHAT and FQNNGV. There are 14 residues in the CDR3.

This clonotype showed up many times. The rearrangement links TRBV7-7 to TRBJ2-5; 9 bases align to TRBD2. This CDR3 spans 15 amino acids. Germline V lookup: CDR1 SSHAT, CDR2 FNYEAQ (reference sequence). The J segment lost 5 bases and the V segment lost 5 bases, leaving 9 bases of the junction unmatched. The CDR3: CASSPILAGRETQYF. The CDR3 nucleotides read TGTGCCAGCAGCCCCATTCTAGCGGGAAGGGAGACCCAGTACTTC.

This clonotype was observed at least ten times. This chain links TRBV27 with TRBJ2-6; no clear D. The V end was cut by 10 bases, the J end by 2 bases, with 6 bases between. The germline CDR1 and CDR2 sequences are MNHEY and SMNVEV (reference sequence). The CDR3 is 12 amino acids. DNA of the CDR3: TGTGCCACCCGGGCTGGGGCCAACGTCCTGACTTTC. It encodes CATRAGANVLTF.

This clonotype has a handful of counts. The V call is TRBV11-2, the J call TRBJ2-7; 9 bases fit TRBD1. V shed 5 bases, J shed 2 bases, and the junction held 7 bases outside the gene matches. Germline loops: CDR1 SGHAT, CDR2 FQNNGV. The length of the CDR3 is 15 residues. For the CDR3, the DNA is TGTGCCAGCAGCGCACGGACAGGGGTCGCCTACGAGCAGTACTTC. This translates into CASSARTGVAYEQYF.

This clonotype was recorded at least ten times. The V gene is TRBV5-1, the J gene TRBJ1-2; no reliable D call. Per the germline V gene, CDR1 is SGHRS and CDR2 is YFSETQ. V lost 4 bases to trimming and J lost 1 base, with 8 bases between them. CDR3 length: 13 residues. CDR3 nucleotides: TGCGCCAGCAGCGCGATTTTTAACTATGGCTACACCTTC. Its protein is CASSAIFNYGYTF.

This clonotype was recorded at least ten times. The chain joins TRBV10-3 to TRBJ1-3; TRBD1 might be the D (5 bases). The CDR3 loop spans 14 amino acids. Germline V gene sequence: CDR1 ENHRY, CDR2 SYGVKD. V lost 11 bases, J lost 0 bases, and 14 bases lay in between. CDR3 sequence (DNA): TGTGCCTCTCTTGGCGGGACCTCTGGAAACACCATATATTTT. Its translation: CASLGGTSGNTIYF.

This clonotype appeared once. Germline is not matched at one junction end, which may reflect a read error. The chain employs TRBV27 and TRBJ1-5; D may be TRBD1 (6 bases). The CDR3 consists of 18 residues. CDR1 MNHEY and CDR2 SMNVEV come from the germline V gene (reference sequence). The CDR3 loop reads CACSLSLGGTGIDQPQHF. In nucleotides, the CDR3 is TGTGCCTGCAGTTTATCCCTCGGGGGTACAGGGATAGATCAGCCCCAGCATTTT.

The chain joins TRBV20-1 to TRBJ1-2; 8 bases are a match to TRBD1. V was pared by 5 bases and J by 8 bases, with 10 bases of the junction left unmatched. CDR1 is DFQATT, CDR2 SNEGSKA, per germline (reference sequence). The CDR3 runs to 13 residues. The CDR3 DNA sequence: TGCAGTGCTCCCTTGGACAGGGAGGGGGGCTACACCTTC. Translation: CSAPLDREGGYTF.

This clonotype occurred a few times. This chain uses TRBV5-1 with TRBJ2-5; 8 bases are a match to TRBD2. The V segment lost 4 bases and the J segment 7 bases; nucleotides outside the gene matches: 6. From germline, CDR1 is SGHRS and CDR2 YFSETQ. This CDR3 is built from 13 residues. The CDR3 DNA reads TGCGCCAGCAGCCTCGGGGGGGCTGGGACCCAGTACTTC. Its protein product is CASSLGGAGTQYF.

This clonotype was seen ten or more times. DNA for the CDR3: TGTGCCAGCAGTGAACTAATGGGACTAGCGGGCAACAATGAGCAGTTCTTC. Translated: CASSELMGLAGNNEQFF. The chain uses TRBV6-1 and TRBJ2-1; 12 nucleotides align to TRBD2. The trim removed 2 bases at V and 5 bases at J, leaving 7 bases unmatched. The CDR3 has 17 residues. Germline V gene lookup returns CDR1 MNHNS and CDR2 SASEGT.

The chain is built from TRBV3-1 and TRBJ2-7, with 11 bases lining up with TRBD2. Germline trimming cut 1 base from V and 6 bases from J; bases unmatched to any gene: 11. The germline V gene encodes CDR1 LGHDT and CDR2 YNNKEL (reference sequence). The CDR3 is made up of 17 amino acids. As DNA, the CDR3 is TGTGCCAGCAGCCAAGTCGGGACTAGCGGCCCCCTGTCCGAGCAGTACTTC. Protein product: CASSQVGTSGPLSEQYF.

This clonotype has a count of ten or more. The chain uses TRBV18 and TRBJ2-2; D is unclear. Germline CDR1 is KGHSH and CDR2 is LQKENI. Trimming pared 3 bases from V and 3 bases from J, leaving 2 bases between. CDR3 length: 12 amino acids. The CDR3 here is CASSPDTGELFF. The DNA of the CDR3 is TGTGCCAGCTCACCCGACACCGGGGAGCTGTTTTTT.

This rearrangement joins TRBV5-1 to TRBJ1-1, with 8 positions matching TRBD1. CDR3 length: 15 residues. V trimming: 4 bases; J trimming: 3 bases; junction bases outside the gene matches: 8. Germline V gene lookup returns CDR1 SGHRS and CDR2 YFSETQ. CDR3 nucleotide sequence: TGCGCCAGCAGCACCCGGACAGGGTTATACACTGAAGCTTTCTTT. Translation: CASSTRTGLYTEAFF.

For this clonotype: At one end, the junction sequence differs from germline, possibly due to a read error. The CDR3 nucleotides read TGTGCCGGCAGCACCCGGGACAGGGTCGATGGCTACACCTTC. This gives the protein CAGSTRDRVDGYTF. The chain is built from TRBV7-2 and TRBJ1-2; 9 bases agree with TRBD1. Germline V gene lookup returns CDR1 SGHTA and CDR2 FQGNSA. This CDR3 is 14 amino acids long.

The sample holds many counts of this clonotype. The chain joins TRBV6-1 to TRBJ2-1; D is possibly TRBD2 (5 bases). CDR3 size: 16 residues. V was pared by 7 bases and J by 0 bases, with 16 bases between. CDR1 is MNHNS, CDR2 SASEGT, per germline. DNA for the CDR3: TGTGCCAGCACAACGGGGTCCTTTGGCTCCTACAATGAGCAGTTCTTC. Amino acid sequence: CASTTGSFGSYNEQFF.

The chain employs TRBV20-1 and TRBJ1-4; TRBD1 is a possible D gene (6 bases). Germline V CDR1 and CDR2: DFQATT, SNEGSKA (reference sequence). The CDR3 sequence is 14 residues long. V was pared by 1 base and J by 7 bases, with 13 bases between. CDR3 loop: CSARGARGREKLFF. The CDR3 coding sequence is TGCAGTGCTAGAGGCGCCAGGGGACGTGAAAAACTGTTTTTT.

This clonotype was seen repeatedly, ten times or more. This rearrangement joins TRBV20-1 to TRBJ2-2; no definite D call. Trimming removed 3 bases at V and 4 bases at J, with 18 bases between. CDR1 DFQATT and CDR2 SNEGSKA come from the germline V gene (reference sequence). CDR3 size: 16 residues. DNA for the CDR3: TGCAGTGCTAGGGCCCCCGGGCTACCGTTCACCGGGGAGCTGTTTTTT. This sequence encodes CSARAPGLPFTGELFF.

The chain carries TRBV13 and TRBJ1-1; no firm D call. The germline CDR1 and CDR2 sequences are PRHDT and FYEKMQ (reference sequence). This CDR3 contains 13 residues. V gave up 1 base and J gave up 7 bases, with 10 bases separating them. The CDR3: CASSLASAFEAFF. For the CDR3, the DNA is TGTGCCAGCAGCTTAGCCTCAGCGTTTGAAGCTTTCTTT.

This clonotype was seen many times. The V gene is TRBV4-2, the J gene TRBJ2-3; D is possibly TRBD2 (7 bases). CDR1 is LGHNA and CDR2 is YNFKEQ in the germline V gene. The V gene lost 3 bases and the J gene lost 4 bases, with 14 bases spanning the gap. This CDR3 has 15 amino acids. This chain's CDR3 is CASSQVEGGADTQYF. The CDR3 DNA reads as TGTGCCAGCAGCCAGGTCGAGGGGGGGGCAGATACGCAGTATTTT.

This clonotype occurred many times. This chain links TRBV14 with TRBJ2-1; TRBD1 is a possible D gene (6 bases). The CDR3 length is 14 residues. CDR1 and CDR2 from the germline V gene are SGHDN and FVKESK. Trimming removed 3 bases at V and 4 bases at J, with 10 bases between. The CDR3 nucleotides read TGTGCCAGCAGCCAGTGGCAGGGGTACAATGAGCAGTTCTTC. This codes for CASSQWQGYNEQFF.